Below, 32 T cell receptor beta chains from the same sample are listed, as sequenced in a study of Ad26.COV2.S vaccination and SARS-CoV-2 variants. TCRdb keeps only in-frame clones here, not all; method: immunoSEQ multiplex PCR. Of 380,000 or so clones in the sample, about 83% are singletons; the top ten hold around 7.3%. Indicated treatment: around 19 received Ad26.COV2.S at low or high dose, single or two shots; about 5 received placebo; per-sample allocation not given. On day 63 after the first injection, vaccine and placebo recipients gave samples. The source material was peripheral blood, sampled in a trial of Ad26.COV2.S vaccine versus placebo. These receptors all stem from a person between 18 and 65 years old who received the Ad26.COV2.S COVID-19 vaccine or a placebo.

CDR3 DNA sequence: TGTGCCAGCAGCTTCGGGGGTGCCGTGGGCTCAGATACGCAGTATTTT. Translated: CASSFGGAVGSDTQYF. This chain connects TRBV11-3 to TRBJ2-3; D might be TRBD2 (6 bases). There are 16 residues in the CDR3. Germline-derived CDR1 and CDR2 are SGHNT and YENEEA. The germline V and J ends were trimmed by 3 bases and 4 bases, with 17 bases remaining between them. Combining the CDR3 with reference TRBV11-3 and TRBJ2-3 gives the whole variable domain EAGVVQSPRYKIIEKKQPVAFWCNPISGHNTLYWYLQNLGQGPELLIRYENEEAVDDSQLPKDRFSAERLKGVDSTLKIQPAELGDSAVYLCASSFGGAVGSDTQYFGPGTRLTVL.

J is TRBJ2-7 and V is TRBV3-1 (or the pseudogene TRBV3-2); the D is unclear. This CDR3 spans 18 amino acids. With 0 bases removed from V and 3 bases from J, the gap between germline ends came to 21 bases. Germline V CDR1 and CDR2: LGHDT, YNNKEL (reference sequence). CDR3 loop: CASSQEVPGSPINYEQYF. The CDR3, as DNA: TGTGCCAGCAGCCAAGAAGTCCCCGGGTCCCCTATTAACTACGAGCAGTACTTC.

V gene TRBV14 combines with J gene TRBJ2-5; TRBD2 matches at 8 bases. CDR3 length: 17 residues. CDR1 is SGHDN and CDR2 is FVKESK in the germline V gene. V dropped 1 base and J dropped 1; count of bases not matched to a gene: 8. Written as DNA, the CDR3 is TGTGCCAGCAGCCAAGCTTCGGTACTAGCGGTCCAAGAGACCCAGTACTTC. Amino acid sequence: CASSQASVLAVQETQYF.

This rearrangement joins TRBV9 to TRBJ2-7, with D perhaps TRBD2 (7 bases). Germline-derived CDR1 and CDR2 are SGDLS and YYNGEE. The germline V and J ends were trimmed by 0 bases and 2 bases, with 9 bases remaining between them. This CDR3 spans 14 amino acids. The CDR3 region has the DNA TGTGCCAGCAGCGTAGGGGGGGGGCCCTACGAGCAGTACTTC. It is translated as CASSVGGGPYEQYF.

This clone has more than one count but fewer than ten. The chain is built from TRBV24-1 and TRBJ2-7, with D unclear. There are 14 residues in the CDR3. V dropped 4 bases and J dropped 4 bases, with 13 bases sitting between them. CDR1 and CDR2 from the germline V gene are KGHDR and SFDVKD. CDR3 sequence reads: CATSDTGQSYEQYF. As DNA, the CDR3 is TGTGCCACCAGTGACACGGGTCAATCATACGAGCAGTACTTC.

This clone turned up a few times. This chain uses TRBV23-1 with TRBJ1-2; TRBD1 is a possible D gene (5 bases). TRBV23-1 is placed among ORFs of uncertain function. Trimming removed 4 bases at V and 1 base at J, with 16 bases between. There are 16 residues in the CDR3. CDR3 in DNA: TGCGCCAGCAGTCGGGGGAGGGTCACCCATAACTATGGCTACACCTTC. Protein sequence: CASSRGRVTHNYGYTF.

Only a few counts were recorded for this clone. This chain links TRBV19 with TRBJ2-5; 10 positions agree with TRBD1. V lost 4 bases, J lost 5 bases, and 13 bases stayed unmatched. This CDR3 spans 17 amino acids. Germline V gene lookup returns CDR1 LNHDA and CDR2 SQIVND (reference sequence). The CDR3 bases are TGTGCCAGTAGTAGGTTCCAAACCGGGACAGGGGCGGAGACCCAGTACTTC. Translating it yields CASSRFQTGTGAETQYF.

The chain is built from TRBV4-1 and TRBJ2-2; the D is unclear. Germline V lookup: CDR1 MGHRA, CDR2 YSYEKL. Trimming took off 0 bases at V and 8 bases at J, with 13 bases between the two ends. The CDR3 has 15 amino acids. CDR3 DNA sequence: TGCGCCAGCAGCCAAGATTGGCCGGCGGCGGGGGAGCTGTTTTTT. It is translated as CASSQDWPAAGELFF.

V is TRBV6-5 and J is TRBJ2-2; no clear D. Germline V gene data show CDR1 as MNHEY and CDR2 as SVGAGI. The V and J ends lost 3 bases and 6 bases respectively, with 8 bases between them. The CDR3 runs to 13 residues. In DNA form, the CDR3 reads TGTGCCAGCAGTTATTCTTTGGCCGGGGAGCTGTTTTTT. Its translation is CASSYSLAGELFF.

This clone was seen a single time. The rearrangement links TRBV7-9 to TRBJ1-2; D is unclear. V was shortened by 4 bases and J by 6 bases, with 6 bases between the two germline ends. This CDR3 is 11 amino acids long. Germline CDR1 reads SEHNR; CDR2 reads FQNEAQ (reference sequence). The CDR3 coding sequence is TGTGCCAGCAGCTCCTATAATGGCTACACCTTC. Its translation is CASSSYNGYTF.

The chain joins TRBV3-1 (or the pseudogene TRBV3-2) to TRBJ1-1; D possibly corresponds to TRBD1 (5 bases). Germline V CDR1 and CDR2: LGHDT, YNNKEL (reference sequence). The CDR3 covers 12 residues. Trimming took 8 bases from V and 4 from J, leaving 11 bases between them. The CDR3 loop is CASGQGTTEAFF. CDR3 DNA sequence: TGTGCCAGCGGTCAGGGCACCACTGAAGCTTTCTTT.

The chain joins TRBV3-1 (or the pseudogene TRBV3-2) to TRBJ2-1; the D is unclear. There are 14 residues in the CDR3. CDR1 and CDR2 from the germline V gene are LGHDT and YNNKEL (reference sequence). V was clipped by 0 bases and J by 5 bases, with 8 bases between them. The CDR3 coding sequence is TGTGCCAGCAGCCAAGATCTCACTAACAATGAGCAGTTCTTC. It specifies CASSQDLTNNEQFF.

This clone has just a few counts. The J gene is TRBJ1-6, the V gene TRBV6-2 or TRBV6-3; D is unresolved. Germline lookup yields CDR1 MNHEY and CDR2 SVGEGT. This CDR3 spans 15 amino acids. With 3 bases removed from V and 10 bases from J, the gap between germline ends came to 16 bases. CDR3 residues: CASSYTTGISSPLHF. The CDR3 DNA follows: TGTGCCAGCAGTTATACCACTGGGATTAGCTCACCCCTCCACTTT.

The chain has TRBV4-1 and TRBJ1-1; D call uncertain. Germline CDR1 is MGHRA and CDR2 is YSYEKL. The CDR3 consists of 15 residues. Trimming cost V 0 bases and J 0 bases, with 8 bases left between them. CDR3 region: CASSQEPTLNTEAFF. CDR3 nucleotide sequence: TGCGCCAGCAGCCAAGAACCCACCCTGAACACTGAAGCTTTCTTT.

This rearrangement joins TRBV7-3 to TRBJ2-2; TRBD2 aligns across 8 bases. J was trimmed by 7 bases and V by 6 bases; bases with no gene match: 19. CDR1 and CDR2 (germline): SGHTA, FQGTGA. The CDR3 runs 18 residues. The CDR3 nucleotides read TGTGCCAGCAGAAGAAGGGGTAGCGGGGAGAGAACGCACGGGGAGCTGTTTTTT. Protein: CASRRRGSGERTHGELFF.

The V gene is TRBV6-5, the J gene TRBJ1-4, with TRBD1 matching over 9 bases. The V segment lost 8 bases and the J segment 8 bases; nucleotides outside the gene matches: 6. The CDR3 length is 13 residues. Germline V gene data show CDR1 as MNHEY and CDR2 as SVGAGI. The DNA for the CDR3 is TGTGCCAGCCGGGGGACAGGGACAGAAAAACTGTTTTTT. Residues: CASRGTGTEKLFF.

This sequence joins TRBV21-1 and TRBJ2-1. TRBV21-1 is marked as a pseudogene. CDR3 length: 13 amino acids. The CDR3 region is CARGSSSYNEQFF. The CDR3 nucleotides are TGTGCCAGGGGAAGTAGCTCCTACAATGAGCAGTTCTTC.

The chain employs TRBV28 and TRBJ2-7; D is unclear. This CDR3 is 13 amino acids long. Germline V gene sequence: CDR1 MDHEN, CDR2 SYDVKM. Trimming shortened V by 5 bases and J by 0 bases, and 8 bases separated the two germline ends. CDR3 DNA: TGTGCCAGCAGTCTACCACACTCCTACGAGCAGTACTTC. This codes for CASSLPHSYEQYF.

Comments on this clone: This same CDR3 is encoded by further DNA sequences in the sample. The rearrangement joins TRBV6-1 to TRBJ1-2, with no clear D. Germline values: CDR1 MNHNS, CDR2 SASEGT. This CDR3 is 11 amino acids long. The V end lost 1 base, the J end lost 8 bases, and 5 bases lay between the germline ends. Here the CDR3 reads CASSEGSGYTF. In nucleotides, the CDR3 is TGTGCCAGCAGTGAAGGGTCAGGCTACACCTTC.

V usage is TRBV12-3 or TRBV12-4 and J usage is TRBJ2-1; D remains ambiguous. This CDR3 is 13 amino acids long. V lost 6 bases and J lost 0, with 6 bases in between. The CDR3 nucleotides are TGTGCCAGCAGGGGTAGCTCCTACAATGAGCAGTTCTTC. As protein: CASRGSSYNEQFF.

The rearrangement joins TRBV30 to TRBJ1-2, with 7 bases fitting TRBD1. V was pared by 3 bases and J by 5 bases, with 15 bases of the junction left unmatched. The CDR3 has 16 residues. Germline CDR1 reads GTSNPN; CDR2 reads SVGIG (reference sequence). The CDR3 DNA sequence: TGTGCCTGGAGCGCCCACGGGGGACAGCTATTATATGGCTACACCTTC. This sequence encodes CAWSAHGGQLLYGYTF.

The chain has TRBV19 and TRBJ1-3, with a tentative D call TRBD1 (5 bases). This CDR3 region has 13 residues. Germline CDR1 and CDR2: LNHDA and SQIVND (reference sequence). Trimming cost V 7 bases and J 8 bases, with 15 bases left between them. CDR3 amino acids: CASTDGGLHTIYF. CDR3 sequence (DNA): TGTGCCAGTACCGATGGGGGGTTGCACACCATATATTTT.

V usage is TRBV4-1 and J usage is TRBJ2-5, with 13 bases that match TRBD2. V dropped 2 bases and J dropped 4; count of bases not matched to a gene: 4. The CDR3 contains 16 residues. CDR1 is MGHRA, CDR2 YSYEKL, per germline. This CDR3 is CASSQLRLAGGETQYF. The CDR3 DNA reads as TGCGCCAGCAGCCAACTAAGACTAGCGGGGGGAGAGACCCAGTACTTC.

This chain uses TRBV7-9 with TRBJ2-3; 7 bases map to TRBD2. This CDR3 region has 16 residues. Germline trimming cut 4 bases from V and 5 bases from J; bases unmatched to any gene: 12. Germline CDR1 and CDR2: SEHNR and FQNEAQ (reference sequence). The CDR3 loop reads CASSSASRLALDTQYF. As DNA, the CDR3 is TGTGCCAGCAGCTCAGCCTCAAGACTAGCCCTAGATACGCAGTATTTT.

The table lists this clone with a count of one. The rearrangement uses TRBV7-9 and TRBJ2-3; perhaps TRBD2 as D (7 bases). Germline V gene data show CDR1 as SEHNR and CDR2 as FQNEAQ (reference sequence). This CDR3 spans 14 amino acids. Trimming took off 3 bases at V and 4 bases at J, with 11 bases between the two ends. Written as DNA, the CDR3 is TGTGCCAGCAGCTTTGGAGGGGGGGCAGATACGCAGTATTTT. It specifies CASSFGGGADTQYF.

The chain carries TRBV12-3 or TRBV12-4 and TRBJ1-5, with 9 bases that match TRBD1. This CDR3 has 13 residues. V shed 8 bases, J shed 7 bases, and the junction held 6 bases outside the gene matches. CDR3 in DNA: TGTGCCAGCTCGGGGACAGGGCGCCAGCCCCAGCATTTT. Translating gives CASSGTGRQPQHF.

V and J are TRBV10-3 and TRBJ2-4; TRBD2 matches 8 bases. V lost 8 bases, J lost 9 bases, and 15 bases stayed unmatched. Germline V gene sequence: CDR1 ENHRY, CDR2 SYGVKD. The CDR3 covers 15 residues. CDR3 protein: CAIARGALGKGIQYF. In DNA form, the CDR3 reads TGTGCCATCGCGCGGGGGGCATTGGGCAAAGGCATTCAGTACTTC.

This clone was seen only a few times. The chain is built from TRBV5-1 and TRBJ1-2, with D possibly TRBD1 on 5 matching bases. In germline, CDR1 is SGHRS, CDR2 YFSETQ. The ends were cut back, 0 bases at V and 5 bases at J, with 17 bases in the middle. The CDR3 is made up of 16 amino acids. This CDR3 reads CASSLGGSRSGYGYTF. CDR3 bases: TGCGCCAGCAGCTTGGGGGGCAGCCGATCAGGGTATGGCTACACCTTC.

This chain uses TRBV11-3 with TRBJ2-7; D is unresolved. Germline values: CDR1 SGHNT, CDR2 YENEEA. Trimming removed 5 bases at V and 4 bases at J, with 12 bases between. There are 13 residues in the CDR3. CDR3 residues: CASSTRTRYEQYF. DNA for the CDR3: TGTGCCAGCAGCACCCGGACCCGTTACGAGCAGTACTTC.

V is TRBV3-1 (or the pseudogene TRBV3-2) and J is TRBJ1-6, with 8 bases fitting TRBD1. V trimming: 2 bases; J trimming: 8 bases; junction bases outside the gene matches: 8. This CDR3 region has 16 residues. CDR1 LGHDT and CDR2 YNNKEL come from the germline V gene (reference sequence). The CDR3 nucleotides are TGTGCCAGCAGCCAATTTCCGGGGACAGGTGATTCACCCCTCCACTTT. Translating gives CASSQFPGTGDSPLHF.

There are a few counts of this clone. This chain connects TRBV6-2 or TRBV6-3 to TRBJ2-7; 10 nucleotides line up with TRBD2. The V gene's germline CDR1 is MNHEY and CDR2 SVGEGT. Germline trimming cut 1 base from V and 2 bases from J; bases unmatched to any gene: 5. The CDR3 runs to 16 residues. The CDR3 loop reads CASSYYASGGPYEQYF. The CDR3 DNA sequence: TGTGCCAGCAGTTACTATGCTAGCGGGGGTCCCTACGAGCAGTACTTC.

The rearrangement joins TRBV6-4 to TRBJ2-7; 11 bases agree with TRBD1. V lost 2 bases to trimming and J lost 6 bases; unmatched junction nucleotides: 9. From germline, CDR1 is MRHNA and CDR2 SNTAGT. The CDR3 covers 16 residues. Written as DNA, the CDR3 is TGTGCCAGCAGTGACATGGACAGGGGGCCTGGGAGCGAGCAGTACTTC. Translating gives CASSDMDRGPGSEQYF.